The 10 T cell receptor beta chains listed next were all sequenced from one sample in a study of blood T cell repertoires in COVID-19. Sequencing was performed with immunoSEQ multiplex PCR; in TCRdb, only in-frame clones are kept and a portion is missing. The table includes around 190,000 clones, about 88% detected once. The sequenced sample was PBMCs or T cells enriched from blood (not recorded which). These receptors originate from a woman younger than 45 who had recovered from COVID-19.

This rearrangement joins TRBV28 to TRBJ1-2; 11 bases agree with TRBD1. The CDR3 sequence is 15 residues long. Trimming cost V 5 bases and J 7 bases; bases outside gene matches: 9. Germline loops: CDR1 MDHEN, CDR2 SYDVKM. CDR3 DNA sequence: TGTGCCAGCAGTCGGGGCGGACAGGGGGCGTTTGGCTACACCTTC. Its protein product is CASSRGGQGAFGYTF.

The chain employs TRBV7-3 and TRBJ2-1; perhaps TRBD1 as D (7 bases). The CDR3 runs 13 residues. Germline-derived CDR1 and CDR2 are SGHTA and FQGTGA. Trimming stripped 2 bases from V and 6 bases from J, with 8 bases between. The CDR3 sequence is CASSLQGGNEQFF. The CDR3 coding sequence is TGTGCCAGCAGCTTACAGGGGGGCAATGAGCAGTTCTTC.

A few counts support this clone. The chain links TRBV7-9 to TRBJ1-4; D ambiguous. The length of the CDR3 is 14 residues. V was pared by 3 bases and J by 0 bases, with 5 bases between. Looked up from germline, CDR1 is SEHNR and CDR2 is FQNEAQ (reference sequence). Written as DNA, the CDR3 is TGTGCCAGCAGCTTCAGTACAACTAATGAAAAACTGTTTTTT. It translates to CASSFSTTNEKLFF.

V usage is TRBV11-1 and J usage is TRBJ2-7; 9 nucleotides match TRBD2. The ends lost 3 bases at V and 5 bases at J; junction bases unmatched: 8. The V gene's germline CDR1 is SGHAT and CDR2 FQDESV (reference sequence). The CDR3 covers 15 residues. The CDR3 bases are TGTGCCAGCAGCTTGAGGGGCGGGAGGGCCGACGAGCAGTACTTC. It translates to CASSLRGGRADEQYF.

The chain has TRBV9 and TRBJ2-5; D remains ambiguous. CDR3 size: 15 residues. V gave up 6 bases and J gave up 1 base, with 16 bases separating them. Germline loops: CDR1 SGDLS, CDR2 YYNGEE. The chain's CDR3 is CASNGAPRSQETQYF. In nucleotides, the CDR3 is TGTGCCAGCAATGGCGCGCCGCGGTCCCAAGAGACCCAGTACTTC.

This clone was observed once. This rearrangement joins TRBV5-4 to TRBJ2-2; 7 bases are a match to TRBD2. The CDR3 totals 13 residues. V was clipped by 4 bases and J by 6 bases; unmatched bases: 3. Germline CDR1 is SGHNT and CDR2 is YYREEE (reference sequence). The CDR3 sequence is CASSPGLAGELFF. CDR3 DNA sequence: TGTGCCAGCAGCCCAGGACTAGCCGGGGAGCTGTTTTTT.

The rearrangement links TRBV28 to TRBJ2-7, with D possibly matching TRBD2 (6 bases). This CDR3 is 15 amino acids long. Between the trimmed V and J ends, which lost 8 bases and 5 bases, there was a span of 22 bases. Germline V CDR1 and CDR2: MDHEN, SYDVKM. The CDR3 DNA sequence: TGTGCCAGCGTCTTATTTCACGGGGGTCTCCACGAGCAGTACTTC. Translation: CASVLFHGGLHEQYF.

The J gene is TRBJ2-7, the V gene TRBV15; possibly TRBD1 for D (5 bases). Trimming left V 1 base short and J 2 bases short, with 9 bases between. The CDR3 is 14 residues long. The germline gives CDR1 LNHNV, CDR2 YYDKDF (reference sequence). The DNA of the CDR3 is TGTGCCACCAGCAGAGTGAAGGGGCCCTACGAGCAGTACTTC. Amino acid sequence: CATSRVKGPYEQYF.

The chain uses TRBV24-1 and TRBJ2-7, with D unclear. This CDR3 spans 15 amino acids. V lost 1 base and J lost 3, with 12 bases in between. Germline V gene data show CDR1 as KGHDR and CDR2 as SFDVKD. The CDR3 loop reads CATSDFKGGGYEQYF. The DNA for the CDR3 is TGTGCCACCAGTGATTTTAAAGGCGGCGGCTACGAGCAGTACTTC.

This chain links TRBV4-2 with TRBJ2-1; D is possibly TRBD2 (6 bases). The ends were cut back, 1 base at V and 6 bases at J, with 16 bases in the middle. Per the germline V gene, CDR1 is LGHNA and CDR2 is YNFKEQ. The CDR3 has 16 amino acids. In DNA, the CDR3 is TGTGCCAGCAGCCAAGTCGGGAAAGGGCGGGGCAATGAGCAGTTCTTC. Amino acids: CASSQVGKGRGNEQFF.